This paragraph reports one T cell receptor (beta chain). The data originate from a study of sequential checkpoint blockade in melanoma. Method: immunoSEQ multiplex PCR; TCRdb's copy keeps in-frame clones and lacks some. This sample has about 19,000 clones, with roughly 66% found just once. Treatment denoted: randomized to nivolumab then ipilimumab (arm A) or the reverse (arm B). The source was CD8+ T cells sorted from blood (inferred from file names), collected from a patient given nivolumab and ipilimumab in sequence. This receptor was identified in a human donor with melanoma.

CDR3 nucleotides: TGTGCCAGCAGCTTAGGGGAGGGACAGGGCTCCTACGAGCAGTACTTC. As protein: CASSLGEGQGSYEQYF. V is TRBV7-9 and J is TRBJ2-7, with 9 bases fitting TRBD1. The CDR3 length is 16 residues. The germline CDR1 and CDR2 sequences are SEHNR and FQNEAQ (reference sequence). V was pared by 1 base and J by 0 bases, with 4 bases of the junction left unmatched.